This T cell receptor (beta chain) comes out of a study of graft-versus-host responses after intestinal transplantation. On the study more broadly: Recipients had transplants, and these were multivisceral, liver-intestinal, or isolated intestinal. Uniformly, recipients were administered anti-thymocyte globulin induction with subsequent tacrolimus and steroids for around three years. Study-level results: Maximum circulating GvH clone levels tracked with early post-transplant HvG decreases.

Notes on this clone: The antigen remains unidentified.

Sequencing was performed with immunoSEQ multiplex PCR; in TCRdb, only in-frame clones are kept and a portion is missing. The sample holds more than 100,000 clones, around 93% seen once. Trimming took off 0 bases at V and 2 bases at J, with 12 bases between the two ends. The CDR3 sequence is 16 residues long. Germline V gene data show CDR1 as SGDLS and CDR2 as YYNGEE. The chain recombines TRBV9 with TRBJ2-1; tentatively, D is TRBD1 (5 bases). This clonotype originated in a human donor who received an intestinal transplant. Here the sequenced sample was unstimulated CD4+ T cells sorted from spleen or lymph node cells, taken before intestinal transplant. The CDR3 spells CASSVATTGAYNEQFF. CDR3 in DNA: TGTGCCAGCAGCGTAGCTACTACAGGCGCCTACAATGAGCAGTTCTTC.